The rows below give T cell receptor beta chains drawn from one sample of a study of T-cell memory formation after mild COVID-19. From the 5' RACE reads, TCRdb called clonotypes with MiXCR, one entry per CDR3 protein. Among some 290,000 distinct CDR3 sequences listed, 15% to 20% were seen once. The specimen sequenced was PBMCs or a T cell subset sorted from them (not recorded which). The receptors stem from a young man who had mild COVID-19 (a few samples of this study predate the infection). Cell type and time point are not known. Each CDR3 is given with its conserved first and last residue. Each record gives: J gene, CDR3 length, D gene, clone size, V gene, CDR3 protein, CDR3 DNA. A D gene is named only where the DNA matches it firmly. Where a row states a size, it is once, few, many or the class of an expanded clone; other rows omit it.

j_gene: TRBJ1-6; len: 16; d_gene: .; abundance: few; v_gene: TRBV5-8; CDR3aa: CASSRGGGARNSPLHF; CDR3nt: TGTGCCAGCAGCCGGGGTGGGGGGGCTCGAAATTCACCCCTCCACTTT
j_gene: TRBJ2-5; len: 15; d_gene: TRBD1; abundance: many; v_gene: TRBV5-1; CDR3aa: CASSLSGQGQETQYF; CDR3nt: TGCGCCAGCAGCTTGTCTGGACAGGGACAAGAGACCCAGTACTTC
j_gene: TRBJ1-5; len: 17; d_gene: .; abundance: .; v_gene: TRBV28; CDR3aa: CASSPIPSGVGNQPQHF; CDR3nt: TGTGCCAGCAGTCCAATCCCAAGTGGCGTCGGCAATCAGCCCCAGCATTTT
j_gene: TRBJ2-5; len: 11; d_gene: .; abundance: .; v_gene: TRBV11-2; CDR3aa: CASSLRPGQYF; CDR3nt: TGTGCCAGCAGCCTCCGACCAGGCCAGTACTTC
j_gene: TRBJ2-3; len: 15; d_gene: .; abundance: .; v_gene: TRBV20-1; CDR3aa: CSARDAGARGDTQYF; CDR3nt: TGCAGTGCTAGAGACGCAGGGGCCCGGGGAGATACGCAGTATTTT
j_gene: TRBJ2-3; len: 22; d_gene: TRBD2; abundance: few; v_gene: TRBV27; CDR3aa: CASSFLPGLAGGQEFSTDTQYF; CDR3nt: TGTGCCAGCAGTTTCTTACCGGGACTAGCGGGGGGCCAAGAGTTTAGCACAGATACGCAGTATTTT
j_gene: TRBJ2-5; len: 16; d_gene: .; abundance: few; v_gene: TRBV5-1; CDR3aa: CASSPVGVERQETQYF; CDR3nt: TGCGCCAGCAGCCCGGTGGGGGTGGAGCGGCAAGAGACCCAGTACTTC
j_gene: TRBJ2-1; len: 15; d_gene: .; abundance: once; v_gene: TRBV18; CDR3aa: CASSDLGSSYNEQFF; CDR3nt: TGTGCCAGCTCTGATTTGGGGAGCTCCTACAATGAGCAGTTCTTC
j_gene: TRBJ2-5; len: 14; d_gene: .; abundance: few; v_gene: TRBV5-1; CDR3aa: CASSSGGPVETQYF; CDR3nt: TGCGCCAGCAGCTCCGGGGGGCCAGTCGAGACCCAGTACTTC
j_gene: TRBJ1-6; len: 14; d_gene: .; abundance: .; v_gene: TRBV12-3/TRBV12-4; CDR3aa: CASSFLGVGSPLHF; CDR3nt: TGTGCCAGCAGTTTCTTGGGGGTTGGTTCACCCCTCCACTTT
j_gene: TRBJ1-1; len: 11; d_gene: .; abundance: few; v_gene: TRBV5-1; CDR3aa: CASRGLTEAFF; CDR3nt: TGCGCCAGCAGAGGGTTGACTGAAGCTTTCTTT
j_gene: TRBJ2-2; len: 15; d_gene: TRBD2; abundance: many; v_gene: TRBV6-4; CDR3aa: CASSGLAGNTGELFF; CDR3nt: TGTGCCAGCAGTGGACTAGCGGGGAACACCGGGGAGCTGTTTTTT
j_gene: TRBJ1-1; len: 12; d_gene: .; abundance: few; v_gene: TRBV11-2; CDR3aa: CASSSGTAEAFF; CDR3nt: TGTGCCAGCAGCTCGGGGACTGCTGAAGCTTTCTTT